This T cell receptor beta chain was found in a study of blood T cells in healthy people across ages. CDR3 size: 15 residues. Germline loops: CDR1 MDHEN, CDR2 SYDVKM. V was trimmed by 9 bases and J by 1 base, leaving 17 bases between them. With a J-beta primer mix and a sample-barcoded 5' primer, a second PCR ran about 7 to 11 cycles. MiXCR was run by TCRdb on the 5' RACE reads, yielding one entry per CDR3 protein. The sample has some 860,000 distinct CDR3 sequences, roughly three fifths seen once. The TCR comes from a man between 40 and 49 years old in good health. The sample was blood. The rearrangement joins TRBV28 to TRBJ2-3, with D perhaps matching TRBD2 (5 bases). Written as DNA, the CDR3 is TGTGCCAGTAGCTTCCACCGGGATCGCACAGATACGCAGTATTTT. As protein: CASSFHRDRTDTQYF. Using reference TRBV28 and TRBJ2-3 for the parts outside the CDR3, the full variable domain is DVKVTQSSRYLVKRTGEKVFLECVQDMDHENMFWYRQDPGLGLRLIYFSYDVKMKEKGDIPEGYSVSREKKERFSLILESASTNQTSMYLCASSFHRDRTDTQYFGPGTRLTVL.